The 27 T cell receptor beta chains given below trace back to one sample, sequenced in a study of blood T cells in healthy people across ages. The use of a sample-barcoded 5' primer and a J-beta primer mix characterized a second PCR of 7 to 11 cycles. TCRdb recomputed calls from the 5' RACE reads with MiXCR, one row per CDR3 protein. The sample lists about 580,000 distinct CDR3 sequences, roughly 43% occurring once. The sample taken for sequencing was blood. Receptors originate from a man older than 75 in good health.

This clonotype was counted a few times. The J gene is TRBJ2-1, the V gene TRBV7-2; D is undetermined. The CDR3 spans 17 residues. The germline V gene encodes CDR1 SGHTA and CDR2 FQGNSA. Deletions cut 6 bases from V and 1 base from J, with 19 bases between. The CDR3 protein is CASSSSLTPRSYNEQFF. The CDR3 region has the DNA TGTGCCAGCAGTTCGAGTTTGACTCCGCGTTCCTACAATGAGCAGTTCTTC.

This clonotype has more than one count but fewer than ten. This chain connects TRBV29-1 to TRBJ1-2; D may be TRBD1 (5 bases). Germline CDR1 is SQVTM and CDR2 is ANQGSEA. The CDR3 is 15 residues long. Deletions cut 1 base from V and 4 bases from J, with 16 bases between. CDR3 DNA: TGCAGCGTTGAAGGGGCGGGGGTTCCTGGCTATGGCTACACCTTC. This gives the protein CSVEGAGVPGYGYTF.

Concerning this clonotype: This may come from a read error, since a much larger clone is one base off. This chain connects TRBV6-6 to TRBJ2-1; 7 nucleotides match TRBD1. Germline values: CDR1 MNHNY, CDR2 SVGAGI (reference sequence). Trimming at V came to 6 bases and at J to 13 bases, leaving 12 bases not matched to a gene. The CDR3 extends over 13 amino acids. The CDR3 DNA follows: TGTGCCAGCAGGGGACAGTACCAAGAGACCCAGTTCTTC. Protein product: CASRGQYQETQFF.

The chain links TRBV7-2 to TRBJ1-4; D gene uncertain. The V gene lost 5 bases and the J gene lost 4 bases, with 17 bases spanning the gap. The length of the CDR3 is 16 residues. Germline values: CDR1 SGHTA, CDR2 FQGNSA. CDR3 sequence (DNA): TGTGCCAGCAGCCCAGTAGGTCCGGGAATTAATGAAAAACTGTTTTTT. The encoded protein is CASSPVGPGINEKLFF.

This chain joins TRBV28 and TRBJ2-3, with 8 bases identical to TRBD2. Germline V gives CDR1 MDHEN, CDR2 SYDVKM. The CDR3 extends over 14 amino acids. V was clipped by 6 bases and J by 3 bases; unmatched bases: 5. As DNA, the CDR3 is TGTGCCAGCAGCGGGCCGGGGGGGACAGATACGCAGTATTTT. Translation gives CASSGPGGTDTQYF.

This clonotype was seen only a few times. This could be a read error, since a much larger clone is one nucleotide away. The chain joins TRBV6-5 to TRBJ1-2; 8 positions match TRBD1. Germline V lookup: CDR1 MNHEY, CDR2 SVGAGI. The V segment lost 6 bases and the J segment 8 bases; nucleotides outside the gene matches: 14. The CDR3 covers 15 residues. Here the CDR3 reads CASRLTGTGIKGYTF. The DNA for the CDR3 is TGTGCCAGCAGGCTGACCGGGACAGGCATTAAGGGCTACACCTTC.

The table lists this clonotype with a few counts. CDR3 region: CSGKAGGHEQFF. DNA for the CDR3: TGCAGCGGTAAAGCGGGGGGGCATGAGCAGTTCTTC. The chain is built from TRBV29-1 and TRBJ2-1, with 10 bases that match TRBD2. From germline, CDR1 is SQVTM and CDR2 ANQGSEA. V gave up 7 bases and J gave up 8 bases; unmatched junction bases: 5. This CDR3 is built from 12 residues.

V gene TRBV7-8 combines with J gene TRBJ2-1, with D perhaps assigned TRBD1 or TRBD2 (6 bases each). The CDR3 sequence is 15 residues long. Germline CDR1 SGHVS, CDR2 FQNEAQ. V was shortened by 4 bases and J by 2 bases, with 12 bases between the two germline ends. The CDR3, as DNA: TGTGCCAGCAGCTCCGGAGGGGGACCCTACAATGAGCAGTTCTTC. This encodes CASSSGGGPYNEQFF.

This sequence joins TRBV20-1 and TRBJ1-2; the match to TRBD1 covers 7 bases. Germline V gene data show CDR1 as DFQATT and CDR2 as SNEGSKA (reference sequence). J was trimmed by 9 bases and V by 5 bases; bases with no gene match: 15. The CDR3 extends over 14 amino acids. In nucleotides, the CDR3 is TGCAGTGCTTTCCTTTCTACAGGGGAAAGGAGCTACACCTTC. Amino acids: CSAFLSTGERSYTF.

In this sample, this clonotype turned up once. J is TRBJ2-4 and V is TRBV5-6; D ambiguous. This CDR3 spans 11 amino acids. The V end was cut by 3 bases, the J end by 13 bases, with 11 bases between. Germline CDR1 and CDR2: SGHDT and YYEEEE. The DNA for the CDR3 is TGTGCCAGCAGCTGGCTGTCGGAGCAGTACTTC. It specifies CASSWLSEQYF.

CDR3 DNA sequence: TGTGCCAGCAGCCCCCACGTTATTAGGACAGGGGGAAAGAGGAACTATGGCTACACCTTC. Translating gives CASSPHVIRTGGKRNYGYTF. The chain combines TRBV7-2 with TRBJ1-2; 10 nucleotides line up with TRBD1. This CDR3 spans 20 amino acids. V was clipped by 5 bases and J by 2 bases; unmatched bases: 20. Looked up from germline, CDR1 is SGHTA and CDR2 is FQGNSA.

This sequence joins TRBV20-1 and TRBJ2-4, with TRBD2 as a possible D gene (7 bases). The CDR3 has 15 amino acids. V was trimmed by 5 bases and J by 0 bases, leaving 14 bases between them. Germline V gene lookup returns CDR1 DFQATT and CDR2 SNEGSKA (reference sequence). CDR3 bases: TGCAGTGCTTCCCGGGGGGCGGTAGCCAAAAACATTCAGTACTTC. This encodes CSASRGAVAKNIQYF.

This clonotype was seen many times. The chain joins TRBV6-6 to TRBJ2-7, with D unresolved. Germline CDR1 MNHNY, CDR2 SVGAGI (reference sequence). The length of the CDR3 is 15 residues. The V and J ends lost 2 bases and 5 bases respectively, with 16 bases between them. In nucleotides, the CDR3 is TGTGCCAGCAGTTACGTGCTTGGGTTCCCCCACGAGCAGTACTTC. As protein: CASSYVLGFPHEQYF.

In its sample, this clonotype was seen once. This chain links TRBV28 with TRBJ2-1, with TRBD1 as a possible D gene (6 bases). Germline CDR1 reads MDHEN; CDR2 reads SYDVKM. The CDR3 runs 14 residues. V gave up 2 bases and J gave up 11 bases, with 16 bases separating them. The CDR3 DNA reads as TGTGCCAGCAGTTTAGGGACACCACCCCGAAAGCAGTTCTTC. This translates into CASSLGTPPRKQFF. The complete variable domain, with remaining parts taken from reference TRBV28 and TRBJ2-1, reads DVKVTQSSRYLVKRTGEKVFLECVQDMDHENMFWYRQDPGLGLRLIYFSYDVKMKEKGDIPEGYSVSREKKERFSLILESASTNQTSMYLCASSLGTPPRKQFFGPGTRLTVL.

CDR3 loop: CASSYQTDAYGYTF. In DNA form, the CDR3 reads TGTGCCAGCAGTTACCAGACAGACGCCTATGGCTACACCTTC. V and J are TRBV12-3 or TRBV12-4 and TRBJ1-2, with a tentative D call TRBD1 (5 bases). This CDR3 has 14 amino acids. Trimming removed 4 bases from V and 4 bases from J, with 13 bases in between.

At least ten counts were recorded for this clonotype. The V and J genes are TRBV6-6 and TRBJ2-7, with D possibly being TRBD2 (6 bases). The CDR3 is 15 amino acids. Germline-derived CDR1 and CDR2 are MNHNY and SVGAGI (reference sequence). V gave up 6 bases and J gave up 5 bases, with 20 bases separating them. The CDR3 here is CASSPGRAGSDEQYF. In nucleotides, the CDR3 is TGTGCCAGCAGCCCCGGCAGGGCGGGGTCGGACGAGCAGTACTTC.

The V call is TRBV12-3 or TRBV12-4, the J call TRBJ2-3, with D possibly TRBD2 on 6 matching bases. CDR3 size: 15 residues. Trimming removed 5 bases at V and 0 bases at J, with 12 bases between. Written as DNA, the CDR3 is TGTGCCAGCAGTCCCCGGGGGTTTAGCACAGATACGCAGTATTTT. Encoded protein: CASSPRGFSTDTQYF.

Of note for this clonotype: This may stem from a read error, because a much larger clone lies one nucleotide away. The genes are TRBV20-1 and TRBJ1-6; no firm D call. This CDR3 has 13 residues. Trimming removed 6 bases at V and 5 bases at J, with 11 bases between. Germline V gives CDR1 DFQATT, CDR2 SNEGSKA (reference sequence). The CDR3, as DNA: TGCAGTGCGCCCAGCAGACATAATTCACCCCTCCACTTT. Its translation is CSAPSRHNSPLHF.

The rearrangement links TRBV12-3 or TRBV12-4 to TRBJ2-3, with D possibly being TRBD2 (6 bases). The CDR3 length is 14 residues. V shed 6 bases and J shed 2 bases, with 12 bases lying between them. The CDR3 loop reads CASRPSDLTDTQYF. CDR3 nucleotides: TGTGCCAGCAGACCTAGCGATCTCACAGATACGCAGTATTTT.

CDR3 coding DNA: TGTGCCAGCAGCTCCCCCCGCGGGAGCTCCTACAATGAGCAGTACTTC. Its protein product is CASSSPRGSSYNEQYF. V gene TRBV7-2 combines with J gene TRBJ2-1; 7 positions match TRBD2. The J call may not be correct, given that the DNA end is closer to TRBJ2-7. CDR3 length: 16 residues. CDR1 and CDR2 from the germline V gene are SGHTA and FQGNSA.

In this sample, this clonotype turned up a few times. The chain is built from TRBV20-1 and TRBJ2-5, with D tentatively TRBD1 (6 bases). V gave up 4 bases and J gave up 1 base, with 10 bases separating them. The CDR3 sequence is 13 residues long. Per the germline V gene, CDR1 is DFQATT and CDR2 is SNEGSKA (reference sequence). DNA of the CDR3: TGCAGTGCTACCCTGACAGGCCAAGAGACCCAGTACTTC. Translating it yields CSATLTGQETQYF.

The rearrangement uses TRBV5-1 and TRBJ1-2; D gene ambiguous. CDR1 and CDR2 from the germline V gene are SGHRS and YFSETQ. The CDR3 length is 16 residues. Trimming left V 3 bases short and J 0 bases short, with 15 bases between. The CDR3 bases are TGCGCCAGCAGCTCCCCCGACCTGATAGCTAACTATGGCTACACCTTC. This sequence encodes CASSSPDLIANYGYTF.

The CDR3 protein is CAISERTGGKAGELFF. The CDR3 coding sequence is TGTGCCATCAGTGAGCGGACAGGGGGAAAGGCCGGGGAGCTGTTTTTT. V gene TRBV10-3 combines with J gene TRBJ2-2, with 10 bases fitting TRBD1. The CDR3 consists of 16 residues. V gave up 2 bases and J gave up 6 bases; unmatched junction bases: 6. Germline CDR1 reads ENHRY; CDR2 reads SYGVKD.

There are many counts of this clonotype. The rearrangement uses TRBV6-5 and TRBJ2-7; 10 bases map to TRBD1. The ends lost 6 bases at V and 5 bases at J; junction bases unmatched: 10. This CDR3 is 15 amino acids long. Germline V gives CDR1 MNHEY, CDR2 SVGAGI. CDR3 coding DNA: TGTGCCAGCAGCGACGGGACAGGGGAGGTCCACGAGCAGTACTTC. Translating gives CASSDGTGEVHEQYF.

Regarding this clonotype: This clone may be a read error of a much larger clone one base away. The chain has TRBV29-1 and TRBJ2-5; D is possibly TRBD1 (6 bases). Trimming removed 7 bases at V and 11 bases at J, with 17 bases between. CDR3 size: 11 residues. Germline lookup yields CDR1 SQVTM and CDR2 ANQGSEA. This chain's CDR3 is CSGTAYNEQYF. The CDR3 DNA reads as TGCAGCGGGACAGCGTACAATGAGCAGTACTTC.

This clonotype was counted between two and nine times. The CDR3 sequence: CASSVEAGGEQFF. DNA for the CDR3: TGTGCCAGCAGCGTAGAGGCAGGTGGTGAGCAGTTCTTC. This chain joins TRBV9 and TRBJ2-1; D call uncertain. Per germline, CDR1 SGDLS and CDR2 YYNGEE. This CDR3 region has 13 residues. V shed 0 bases and J shed 9 bases, with 10 bases lying between them.

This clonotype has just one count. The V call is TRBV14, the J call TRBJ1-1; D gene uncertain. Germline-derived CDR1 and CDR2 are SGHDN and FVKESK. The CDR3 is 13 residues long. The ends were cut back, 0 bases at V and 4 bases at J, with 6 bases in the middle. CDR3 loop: CASSQDQSTEAFF. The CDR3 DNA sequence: TGTGCCAGCAGCCAAGATCAAAGCACTGAAGCTTTCTTT.